The sequence of this T cell receptor beta chain was determined in a study of T-cell reconstitution after alpha-beta-depleted transplantation in children. J gave up 6 bases and V 7 bases, and 9 bases lay outside the gene matches. The CDR3 length is 14 residues. The V gene's germline CDR1 is LNHDA and CDR2 SQIVND (reference sequence). Preparation of the TCRbeta library used unique molecular identifiers. From the PCR reads, TCRdb called clonotypes with MiXCR, one entry per CDR3 protein. The data show some 300,000 distinct CDR3 sequences, about 9.5% seen once. This clonotype occurred many times. V gene TRBV19 combines with J gene TRBJ2-3, with 8 bases lining up with TRBD1. Sequencing was performed on PBMCs, taken before TCRalphabeta/CD19-depleted stem cell transplant. This sequence originates from a boy under two years old with acute myeloid leukemia, due to receive a stem cell transplant. CDR3 in DNA: TGTGCCAGTAACCTCCGGACAGGGCTGGATACGCAGTATTTT. Amino acid sequence: CASNLRTGLDTQYF.